Sequencing of this TCR beta chain was carried out in a study of a mutant IDH1 vaccine in newly diagnosed glioma (dated by TCRdb to the early 2020s). Context from the whole study: Eight vaccinations were administered to patients in weeks 1, 3, 5, 7, 11, 15, 19 and 23, corresponding to visits V03 through V10. In the chemotherapy-containing groups, vaccination started alongside temozolomide cycles, whereas in patients who had radiotherapy alone it started 4-6 weeks after radiotherapy. The approximately 30 treated patients were around 62% male and around 40% female, with a mean age of 40.4 years. Prior to enrollment, patients had been given standard therapy consisting of radiotherapy alone, temozolomide alone, or radiochemotherapy with temozolomide, with the combination given to most patients. Peripheral blood was collected at six visits: V03 (baseline), V05, V07, V10, V12 and V13. For exploratory analyses, longitudinal TCRB deep sequencing was carried out in approximately 25 treated patients wherever samples were available.

Interpreted using the paper, the time point label stands for: week 11, during vaccination. Every vaccine dose consisted of 300 ug of a 20-mer mutant IDH1 peptide in Montanide, administered subcutaneously together with topical imiquimod. The donors had newly diagnosed IDH1-mutant astrocytomas of WHO grade 3 or 4 that showed loss of nuclear ATRX. The samples were drawn from NOA16, a multicentre, single-arm, open-label phase I trial in Germany that tested a mutant IDH1 peptide vaccine in humans for the first time. Genomic DNA for TCRB sequencing was extracted from EDTA blood using the DNeasy Blood and Tissue Kit. The protocol used for the library was the immunoSEQ multiplex PCR assay. Following the manufacturer's protocol, the hsTCRB Kit was used to amplify rearranged TCR beta chain sequences. Sequencing of TCRB libraries was carried out on an Illumina MiSeq. The study's processing was this. Demultiplexing, trimming and gene mapping were performed with the kit vendor's proprietary platform. TCRdb obtained this table from immuneACCESS and retained in-frame rearrangements with V and J assigned. These tables miss some clones; where compared with another copy, unresolved V genes account for less than half of the shortfall, and the remainder is unexplained. Clone size and the V and J calls come from that table; the DNA yielded D and trimming. This sample holds around 41,000 clones; around 83% were observed only once. The ten most abundant clones make up around 2.4% of the sample.

Broad study findings and their caveats: Immune responses induced by the vaccine were seen in approximately 92% of patients across multiple MHC alleles. Selection of PBMC samples for TCRB deep sequencing was based on availability. It was noted by the authors that analyses of patient blood samples could not be reproduced owing to sample limitations. Changes in the top peripheral T cell clonotypes picked up by TCRB sequencing did not appear to be linked to pseudoprogression.

From the germline V gene, CDR1 is SQVTM and CDR2 is ANQGSEA. Reading from cysteine to phenylalanine, the CDR3 counts 12 amino acids. CDR3 DNA only is kept here, 36 bases in frame from base 1. Deletion took 7 bases off V and 7 bases off J, with a span of 14 bases between the germline ends. Remarks on this clone: The antigen it binds to is not known. The record has no base qualities; no much larger clone is one base away.

The source material was PBMCs, sampled from a glioma patient whose treatment included an IDH1 peptide vaccine. This chain is built from TRBV29-1 and TRBJ2-1, with TRBD2 perhaps the D gene, on 5 matching bases. This TCR derives from a middle-aged man with glioma. The nucleotides read TGCAGCGCCGAGGGTGTGAGAAATGAGCAGTTCTTC. Protein translation: CSAEGVRNEQFF.